Each of the 10 T cell receptor beta chains below was sequenced from the same sample in a study of cytomegalovirus exposure and HLA in healthy donors (dated by TCRdb to 2016 to 2017). The library was made by the immunoSEQ multiplex PCR assay. A mixture of 60 forward primers for TCR Vbeta segments and 13 reverse primers for TCR Jbeta segments was used in the multiplex PCR. TCRdb carries this immuneACCESS record with in-frame sequences only. Its versions omit some clonotypes, under half of them owing to an unresolved V gene in the studies checked, with the rest unexplained. The sample has some 150,000 clones on record, about 80% of them singletons. 0.95% to 1.5% of the sample is in the top ten clones. The sample taken for sequencing was PBMCs. The receptors derive from a woman in her 50s in good health and CMV-seronegative.

This chain joins TRBV28 and TRBJ1-2; TRBD1 matches 7 bases. The CDR3 spans 16 residues. Germline-derived CDR1 and CDR2 are MDHEN and SYDVKM. J gave up 4 bases and V 6 bases, and 14 bases lay outside the gene matches. DNA of the CDR3: TGTGCCAGCAGCCCTCTGGGACAGCTTTTTACCTATGGCTACACCTTC. Translated: CASSPLGQLFTYGYTF.

The chain carries TRBV5-1 and TRBJ1-1; D is ambiguous. Looked up from germline, CDR1 is SGHRS and CDR2 is YFSETQ. Trimming removed 4 bases from V and 1 base from J, with 11 bases in between. This CDR3 is 14 amino acids long. DNA of the CDR3: TGCGCCAGCAGCCCCCCGGGGAGGAACACTGAAGCTTTCTTT. It yields the protein CASSPPGRNTEAFF.

The chain employs TRBV6-6 and TRBJ2-7, with D perhaps TRBD1 (6 bases). The CDR3 covers 14 residues. V lost 6 bases to trimming and J lost 7 bases, with 19 bases between them. In germline, CDR1 is MNHNY, CDR2 SVGAGI (reference sequence). CDR3 loop: CASSQLERGTEQYF. The CDR3 nucleotides are TGTGCCAGCAGCCAACTCGAAAGGGGGACAGAGCAGTACTTC.

The chain carries TRBV28 and TRBJ2-1; D is unclear. V dropped 5 bases and J dropped 0 bases, with 14 bases sitting between them. Germline CDR1 and CDR2: MDHEN and SYDVKM. The CDR3 spans 16 residues. The CDR3 loop is CASSTSEILSYNEQFF. The CDR3 DNA is TGTGCCAGCAGTACCTCTGAGATTCTCTCCTACAATGAGCAGTTCTTC.

The rearrangement links TRBV19 to TRBJ2-1, with 8 bases matching TRBD2. V shed 0 bases and J 2 bases; nucleotides not matched to a gene: 6. The CDR3 runs 17 residues. The germline V gene encodes CDR1 LNHDA and CDR2 SQIVND (reference sequence). Here the CDR3 reads CASSIDPLAGTYNEQFF. The CDR3 DNA follows: TGTGCCAGTAGTATAGATCCGCTAGCGGGCACCTACAATGAGCAGTTCTTC.

DNA for the CDR3: TGTGCCATCAGTGATCAGGGGGCAGGTCAGCCCCAGCATTTT. Translation: CAISDQGAGQPQHF. This chain uses TRBV10-3 with TRBJ1-5; 8 nucleotides align to TRBD1. The CDR3 runs 14 residues. The V and J ends lost 3 bases and 6 bases, in that order; junction bases with no gene match: 4. Looked up from germline, CDR1 is ENHRY and CDR2 is SYGVKD.

This clone has just a few counts. The chain couples TRBV2 to TRBJ1-1; 7 bases match TRBD1. The ends lost 5 bases at V and 0 bases at J; junction bases unmatched: 12. CDR1 is SNHLY and CDR2 is FYNNEI in the germline V gene. The length of the CDR3 is 17 residues. The chain's CDR3 is CASSLAGQAIMNTEAFF. As DNA, the CDR3 is TGTGCCAGCAGTTTAGCCGGACAGGCGATCATGAACACTGAAGCTTTCTTT.

This clone was counted between two and nine times. The V and J genes are TRBV28 and TRBJ2-7; TRBD2 aligns across 10 bases. The J segment lost 6 bases and the V segment lost 6 bases, leaving 8 bases of the junction unmatched. The CDR3 loop spans 14 amino acids. Germline CDR1 and CDR2: MDHEN and SYDVKM. CDR3 loop: CASRLTSGTGEQYF. The CDR3 DNA is TGTGCCAGCAGACTCACTAGCGGGACTGGCGAGCAGTACTTC.

The rearrangement links TRBV29-1 to TRBJ2-1, with D perhaps TRBD2 (6 bases). Germline V lookup: CDR1 SQVTM, CDR2 ANQGSEA. V lost 5 bases and J 7 bases, leaving 18 bases between the germline ends. CDR3 length equals 14 residues. The CDR3 loop is CSVPSGDWGNEQFF. The DNA for the CDR3 is TGCAGCGTTCCTTCGGGGGACTGGGGGAATGAGCAGTTCTTC.

The V call is TRBV25-1, the J call TRBJ2-5; perhaps TRBD1 as D (6 bases). V lost 2 bases, J lost 0 bases, and 10 bases lay in between. This CDR3 spans 15 amino acids. CDR1 and CDR2 (germline): MGHDK, SYGVNS. The CDR3 bases are TGTGCCAGCAGTGAACAGGGGCGGTACCAAGAGACCCAGTACTTC. Translating it yields CASSEQGRYQETQYF.